The clone carrying this T cell receptor beta chain was seen a few times. The investigators amplified TCR beta CDR3 regions from RNA transcripts. Initially, a first-round RT-PCR of the TCR CDR3 employed the HTBI primer set. Each CDR3 protein gets one entry after TCRdb re-called the multiplex PCR reads with MiXCR. The table has roughly 330,000 distinct CDR3 sequences, around 17% seen once. CDR1 is MGHRA and CDR2 is YSYEKL in the germline V gene. V lost 1 base to trimming and J lost 2 bases, with 11 bases between them. The CDR3 extends over 15 amino acids. This sample is drawn from a study of T cells in Graves' hyperthyroidism and ophthalmopathy. Diagnostic assessment was based on clinical symptoms, serum thyroxine and TRAb, thyroid ultrasound and orbital computed tomography.

This clonotype was obtained from a man aged 25 to 40 with Graves' hyperthyroidism. The rearrangement uses TRBV4-1 and TRBJ1-1; D is perhaps TRBD1 (5 bases). Input material: blood. CDR3 DNA sequence: TGCGCCAGCAGCCAAGGTCGGGGCTCCAACACTGAAGCTTTCTTT. Encoded protein: CASSQGRGSNTEAFF.